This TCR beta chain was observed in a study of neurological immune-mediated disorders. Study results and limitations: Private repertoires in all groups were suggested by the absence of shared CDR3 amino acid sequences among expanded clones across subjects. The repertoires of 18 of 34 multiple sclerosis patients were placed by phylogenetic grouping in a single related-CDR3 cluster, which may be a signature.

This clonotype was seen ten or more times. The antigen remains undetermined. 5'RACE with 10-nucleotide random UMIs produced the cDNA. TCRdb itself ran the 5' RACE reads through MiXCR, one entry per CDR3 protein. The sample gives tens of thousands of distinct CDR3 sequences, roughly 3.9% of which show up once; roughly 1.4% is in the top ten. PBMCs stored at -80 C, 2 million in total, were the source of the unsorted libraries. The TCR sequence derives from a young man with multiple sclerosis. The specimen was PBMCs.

CDR3 sequence reads: CASMGLSYEQYF. The DNA of the CDR3 is TGCGCCAGCATGGGACTATCCTACGAGCAGTACTTC. V gene TRBV4-1 combines with J gene TRBJ2-7; TRBD2 matches at 7 bases. Germline values: CDR1 MGHRA, CDR2 YSYEKL. V lost 7 bases, J lost 1 base, and 1 base stayed unmatched. The length of the CDR3 is 12 residues.